The TCR beta chain described here comes from a study of T cells in Graves' hyperthyroidism and ophthalmopathy. On this clonotype itself: Being one base from a much bigger clone, this may be a read error. Because the CDR3's place on the DNA is in doubt, the DNA is left out and the CDR3 is given as listed by TCRdb.

In making diagnoses, clinical symptoms, serum thyroxine and TRAb, thyroid ultrasound and orbital computed tomography were all used. TCR beta CDR3 regions were amplified from RNA. HTBI primers were used for first-round RT-PCR of the TCR CDR3. TCRdb reprocessed the multiplex PCR reads via MiXCR and lists one record per CDR3 protein. The table includes some 570,000 distinct CDR3 sequences, roughly a sixth detected once. The clonotype comes from a woman younger than 30 with Graves' ophthalmopathy. Sequenced: blood.

The CDR3 sequence: CAWGQGAGGGCTF. J is TRBJ1-2 and V is TRBV30; the table's D gene call, TRBD1, was not cross checked with the DNA. Both ends counted, the CDR3 spans 13 residues. CDR1 and CDR2 from the germline V gene are GTSNPN and SVGIG (reference sequence).